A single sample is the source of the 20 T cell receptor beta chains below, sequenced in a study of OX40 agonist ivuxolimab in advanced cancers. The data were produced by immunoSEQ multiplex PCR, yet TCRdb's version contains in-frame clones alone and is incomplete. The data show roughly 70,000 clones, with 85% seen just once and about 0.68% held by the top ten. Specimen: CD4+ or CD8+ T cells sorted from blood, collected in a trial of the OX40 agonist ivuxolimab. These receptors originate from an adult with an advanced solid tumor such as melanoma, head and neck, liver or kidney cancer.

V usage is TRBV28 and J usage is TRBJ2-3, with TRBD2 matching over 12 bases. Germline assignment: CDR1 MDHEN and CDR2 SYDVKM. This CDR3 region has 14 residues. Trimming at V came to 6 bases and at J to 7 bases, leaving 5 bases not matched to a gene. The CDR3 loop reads CASRSGLAGNTQYF. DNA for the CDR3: TGTGCCAGCAGGTCCGGACTAGCGGGAAATACGCAGTATTTT.

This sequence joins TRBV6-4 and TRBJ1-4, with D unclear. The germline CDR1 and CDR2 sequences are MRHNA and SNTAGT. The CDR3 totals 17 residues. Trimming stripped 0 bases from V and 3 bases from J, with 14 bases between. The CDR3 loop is CASSDSAAEKANEKLFF. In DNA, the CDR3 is TGTGCCAGCAGTGACTCGGCGGCCGAGAAGGCTAATGAAAAACTGTTTTTT.

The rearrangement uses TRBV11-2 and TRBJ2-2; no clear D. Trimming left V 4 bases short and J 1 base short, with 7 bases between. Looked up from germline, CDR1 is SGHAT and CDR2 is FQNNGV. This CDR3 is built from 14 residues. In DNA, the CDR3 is TGTGCCAGCAGCTCTCCCCAGAACACCGGGGAGCTGTTTTTT. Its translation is CASSSPQNTGELFF.

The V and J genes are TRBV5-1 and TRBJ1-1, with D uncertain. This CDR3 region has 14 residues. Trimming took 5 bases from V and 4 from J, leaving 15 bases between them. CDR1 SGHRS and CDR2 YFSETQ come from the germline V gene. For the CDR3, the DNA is TGCGCCAGCAGTTCGGGAGGGCGATCCACTGAAGCTTTCTTT. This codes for CASSSGGRSTEAFF.

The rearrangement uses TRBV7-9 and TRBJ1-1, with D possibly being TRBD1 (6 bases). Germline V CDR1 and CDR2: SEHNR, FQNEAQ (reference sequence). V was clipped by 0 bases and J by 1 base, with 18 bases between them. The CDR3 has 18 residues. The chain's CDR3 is CASSLAGASVQSNTEAFF. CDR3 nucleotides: TGTGCCAGCAGCTTAGCGGGGGCGTCAGTACAATCGAACACTGAAGCTTTCTTT.

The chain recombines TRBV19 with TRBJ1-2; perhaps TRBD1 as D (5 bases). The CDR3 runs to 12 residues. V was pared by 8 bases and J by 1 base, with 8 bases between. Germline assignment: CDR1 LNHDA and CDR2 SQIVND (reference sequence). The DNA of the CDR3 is TGTGCCAGTCGGGACGTTAACTATGGCTACACCTTC. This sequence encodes CASRDVNYGYTF.

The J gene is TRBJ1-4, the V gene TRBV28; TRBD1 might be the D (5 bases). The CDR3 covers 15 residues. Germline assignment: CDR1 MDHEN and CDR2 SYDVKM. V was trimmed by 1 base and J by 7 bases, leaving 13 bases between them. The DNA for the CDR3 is TGTGCCAGCAGTTTATCGACACCTGGGACTGAAAAACTGTTTTTT. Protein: CASSLSTPGTEKLFF.

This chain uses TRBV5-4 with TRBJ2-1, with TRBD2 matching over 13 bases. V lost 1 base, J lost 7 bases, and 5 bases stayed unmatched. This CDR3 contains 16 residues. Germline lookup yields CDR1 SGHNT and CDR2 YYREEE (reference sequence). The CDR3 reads CASSLRTSGGINEQFF. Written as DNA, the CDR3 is TGTGCCAGCAGCTTGAGGACTAGCGGGGGAATAAATGAGCAGTTCTTC. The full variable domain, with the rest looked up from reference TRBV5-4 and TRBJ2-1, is ETGVTQSPTHLIKTRGQQVTLRCSSQSGHNTVSWYQQALGQGPQFIFQYYREEENGRGNFPPRFSGLQFPNYSSELNVNALELDDSALYLCASSLRTSGGINEQFFGPGTRLTVL.

CDR3 in amino acids: CASSQDPSPRGGNQPQHF. In DNA form, the CDR3 reads TGCGCCAGCAGCCAAGACCCCTCACCCAGGGGGGGGAATCAGCCCCAGCATTTT. The rearrangement uses TRBV4-3 and TRBJ1-5; 7 bases match TRBD1. CDR3 length equals 18 residues. V lost 0 bases to trimming and J lost 4 bases; unmatched junction nucleotides: 12. Germline V gives CDR1 LGHNA, CDR2 YSLEER.

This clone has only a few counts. CDR3 amino acids: CASSQSTDTQYF. CDR3 in DNA: TGTGCCAGTAGCCAATCCACAGATACGCAGTATTTT. The chain couples TRBV19 to TRBJ2-3, with D hard to call. The CDR3 consists of 12 residues. Looked up from germline, CDR1 is LNHDA and CDR2 is SQIVND (reference sequence). Between the trimmed V and J ends, which lost 6 bases and 2 bases, there was a span of 6 bases.

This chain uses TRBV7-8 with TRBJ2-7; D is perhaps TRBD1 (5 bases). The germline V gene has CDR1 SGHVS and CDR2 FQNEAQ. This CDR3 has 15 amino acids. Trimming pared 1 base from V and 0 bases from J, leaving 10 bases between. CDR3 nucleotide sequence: TGTGCCAGCAGCTTAGACAGGTTGCCCTCCTACGAGCAGTACTTC. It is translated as CASSLDRLPSYEQYF.

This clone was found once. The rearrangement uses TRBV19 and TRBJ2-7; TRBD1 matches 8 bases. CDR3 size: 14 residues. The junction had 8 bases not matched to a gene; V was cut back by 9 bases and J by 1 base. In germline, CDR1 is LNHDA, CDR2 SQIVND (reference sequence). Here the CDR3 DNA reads TGTGCCAGCAACCGAGACAGGGGTTCCTACGAGCAGTACTTC. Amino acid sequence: CASNRDRGSYEQYF.

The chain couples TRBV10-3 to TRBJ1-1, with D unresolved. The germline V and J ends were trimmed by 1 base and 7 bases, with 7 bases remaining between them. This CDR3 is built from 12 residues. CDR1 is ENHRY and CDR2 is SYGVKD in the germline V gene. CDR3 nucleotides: TGTGCCATCAGTGAGTATGGGATTGAAGCTTTCTTT. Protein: CAISEYGIEAFF.

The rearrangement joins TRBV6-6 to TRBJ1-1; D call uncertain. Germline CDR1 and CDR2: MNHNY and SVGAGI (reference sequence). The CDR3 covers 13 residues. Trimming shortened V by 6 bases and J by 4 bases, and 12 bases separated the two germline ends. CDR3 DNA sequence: TGTGCCAGCAGACCCGGCCTTAGCACTGAAGCTTTCTTT. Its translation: CASRPGLSTEAFF.

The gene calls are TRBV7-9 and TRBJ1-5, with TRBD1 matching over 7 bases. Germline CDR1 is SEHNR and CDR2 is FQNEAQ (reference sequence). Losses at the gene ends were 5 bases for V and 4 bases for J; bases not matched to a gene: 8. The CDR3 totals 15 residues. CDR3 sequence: CASSAQTGNNQPQHF. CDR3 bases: TGTGCCAGCAGCGCCCAGACAGGGAATAATCAGCCCCAGCATTTT.

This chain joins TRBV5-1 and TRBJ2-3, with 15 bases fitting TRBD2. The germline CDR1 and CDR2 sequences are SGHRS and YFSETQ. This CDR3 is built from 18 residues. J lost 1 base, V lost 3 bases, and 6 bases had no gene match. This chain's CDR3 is CASSSGTSGGWGTDTQYF. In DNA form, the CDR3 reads TGCGCCAGCAGCTCCGGGACTAGCGGGGGGTGGGGCACAGATACGCAGTATTTT.

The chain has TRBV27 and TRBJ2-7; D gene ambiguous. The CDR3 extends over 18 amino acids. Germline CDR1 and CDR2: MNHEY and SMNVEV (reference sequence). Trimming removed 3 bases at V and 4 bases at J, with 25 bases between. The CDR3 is CASSFSVGPSTHPYEQYF. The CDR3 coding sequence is TGTGCCAGCAGTTTTTCTGTTGGTCCTTCGACCCACCCTTACGAGCAGTACTTC.

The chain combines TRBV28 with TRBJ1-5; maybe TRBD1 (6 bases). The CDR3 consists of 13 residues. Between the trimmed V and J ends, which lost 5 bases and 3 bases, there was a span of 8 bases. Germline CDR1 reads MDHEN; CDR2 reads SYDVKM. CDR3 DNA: TGTGCCAGCAGTACAGGGAACAATCAGCCCCAGCATTTT. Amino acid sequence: CASSTGNNQPQHF.

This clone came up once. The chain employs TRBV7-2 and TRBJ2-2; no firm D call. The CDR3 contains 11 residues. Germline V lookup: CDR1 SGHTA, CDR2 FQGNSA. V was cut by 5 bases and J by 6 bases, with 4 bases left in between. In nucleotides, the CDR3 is TGTGCCAGCAGCCCCGCCGGGGAGCTGTTTTTT. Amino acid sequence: CASSPAGELFF. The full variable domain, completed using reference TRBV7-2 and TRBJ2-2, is GAGVSQSPSNKVTEKGKDVELRCDPISGHTALYWYRQSLGQGLEFLIYFQGNSAPDKSGLPSDRFSAERTGGSVSTLTIQRTQQEDSAVYLCASSPAGELFFGEGSRLTVL.

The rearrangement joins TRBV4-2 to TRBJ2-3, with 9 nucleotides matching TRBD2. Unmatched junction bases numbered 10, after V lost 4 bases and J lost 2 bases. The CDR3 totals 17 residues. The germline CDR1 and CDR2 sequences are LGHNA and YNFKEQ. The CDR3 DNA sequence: TGTGCCAGCAGCCCTCTTAGCGGGGGAGATCACACAGATACGCAGTATTTT. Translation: CASSPLSGGDHTDTQYF.